These T cell receptor beta chains were read from a single sample in a study of vaccination effects on CD4 cells after COVID-19. Sequenced by immunoSEQ multiplex PCR; TCRdb stores in-frame clones only, minus some. This table has 30,000 to 40,000 clones, approximately 70% appearing once. These receptors have no known antigen. This material consisted of CD4+ T cells from PBMCs cultured with SARS-CoV-2 spike peptides, taken before COVID-19 vaccination. The source of these receptors is a human donor who received a COVID-19 vaccine. CDR3s include the opening cysteine and the closing phenylalanine or tryptophan. A D gene is named only where the DNA matches it firmly. Clone size, where shown, is once, few, many, or a class for clones that have expanded.

j_call,v_call,d_call,clone_size,cdr3_nt,cdr3_aa
TRBJ1-1,TRBV5-1,NA,NA,TGCGCCAGCAGCTTGGTACCAGGGTCCGACACTGAAGCTTTCTTT,CASSLVPGSDTEAFF
TRBJ2-7,TRBV19,NA,once,TGTGCCAGTAGTATGGCAGGGAACCCCTACGAGCAGTACTTC,CASSMAGNPYEQYF
TRBJ2-7,TRBV5-1,TRBD1,NA,TGCGCCAGCAGCCCGACGGGACAGGCCTACGAGCAGTACTTC,CASSPTGQAYEQYF
TRBJ1-5,TRBV3-1/TRBV3-2,NA,NA,TGTGCCAGCAGAAACTCGAGACCGGGGGGGTTAAGGCCCCAGCATTTT,CASRNSRPGGLRPQHF
TRBJ1-1,TRBV4-1,NA,NA,TGCGCCAGCAGCCAAGAAGGCGGTCTCAGGGCTTTCTTT,CASSQEGGLRAFF
TRBJ2-1,TRBV7-2,TRBD2,NA,TGTGCCAGCAGCTTAGCCGGGACTAGCGGGTCCTACAATGAGCAGTTCTTC,CASSLAGTSGSYNEQFF
TRBJ1-2,TRBV6-5,TRBD1,NA,TGTGCCAGCAGTTACTTACAGGGGGCGGGCTATGGCTACACCTTC,CASSYLQGAGYGYTF
TRBJ2-7,TRBV19,NA,few,TGTGCCAGTAGTATAGCAAGCTCCTACGAGCAGTACTTC,CASSIASSYEQYF
TRBJ1-1,TRBV10-3,NA,NA,TGTGCCATCCAGGCGGGGGCGAGGAACACTGAAGCTTTCTTT,CAIQAGARNTEAFF
TRBJ1-5,TRBV7-8,TRBD1,few,TGTGCCAGCAGCTCGGACCGGACAGGGGCAAGAAATCAGCCCCAGCATTTT,CASSSDRTGARNQPQHF
TRBJ1-1,TRBV30,TRBD1,NA,TGTGCCTGGAGTGTATGGAGGGACAGGGGCACTGAAGCTTTCTTT,CAWSVWRDRGTEAFF
TRBJ1-2,TRBV6-4,NA,NA,TGTGCCAGCAGTGATCAAGGTTCTAGGGTCTACACCTTC,CASSDQGSRVYTF
TRBJ1-1,TRBV29-1,NA,NA,TGCAGCGCCGAAAGGGGTGGCTCTGAAGCTTTCTTT,CSAERGGSEAFF
TRBJ2-2,TRBV4-3,NA,many,TGCGCCAGCAGCCAGATCGCCAGCCGATACACCGGGGAGCTGTTTTTT,CASSQIASRYTGELFF
TRBJ2-7,TRBV4-3,NA,NA,TGCGCCAGCAGCCAAGATTTGGTAGGGGGGAACGAGCAGTACTTC,CASSQDLVGGNEQYF
TRBJ2-7,TRBV28,TRBD2,NA,TGTGCCAGCAGGGGACTAGCGCAGTACGAGCAGTACTTC,CASRGLAQYEQYF
TRBJ1-4,TRBV7-3,NA,NA,TGTGCCAGCAGCCGCCGGAATAATGAAAAACTGTTTTTT,CASSRRNNEKLFF
TRBJ2-7,TRBV5-4,TRBD1,NA,TGTGCCAGCAGCACCTACAGGGGGGCGCAACTCTACGAGCAGTACTTC,CASSTYRGAQLYEQYF
TRBJ1-1,TRBV7-2,TRBD1,NA,TGTGCCAGCAGCTCCCCGGGAGGACAGGGCGGTTTCACTGAAGCTTTCTTT,CASSSPGGQGGFTEAFF
TRBJ2-3,TRBV11-2,TRBD2,NA,TGTGCCAGCAGCTTACTAGCGGCAGATACGCAGTATTTT,CASSLLAADTQYF
TRBJ2-1,TRBV7-2,NA,NA,TGTGCCAGCAGCTTCAACCGAGACAATGAGCAGTTCTTC,CASSFNRDNEQFF
TRBJ2-7,TRBV7-9,NA,few,TGTGCCAGCAGCCCTAATGGGGCGCCCTACGAGCAGTACTTC,CASSPNGAPYEQYF
TRBJ1-6,TRBV6-5,TRBD1,NA,TGTGCCAGCAGTTACGGAGGACAGGGGAATTCACCCCTCCACTTT,CASSYGGQGNSPLHF
TRBJ2-7,TRBV6-6,NA,few,TGTGCCAGCAGTCCCACCCGAACTTACGAGCAGTACTTC,CASSPTRTYEQYF
TRBJ2-1,TRBV14,NA,NA,TGTGCCAGCAGCCAAGTCTTTTGGGACTCCGCTTCCCCATTCTCCTACAATGAGCAGTTCTTC,CASSQVFWDSASPFSYNEQFF
TRBJ1-2,TRBV5-4,NA,few,TGTGCCAGCAGCCTCCCGGGGCAAGGAGGCTATGGCTACACCTTC,CASSLPGQGGYGYTF
TRBJ1-2,TRBV12-5,NA,once,TGTGCTAGTGGTTTGCCGATGACGGGGAAATATGGCTACACCTTC,CASGLPMTGKYGYTF
TRBJ2-7,TRBV4-2,NA,NA,TGTGCCAGCAGCCAAGTAGGGGGAACCTACGAGCAGTACTTC,CASSQVGGTYEQYF